This TCR beta chain emerged from a study of cytomegalovirus exposure and HLA in healthy donors. Findings and caveats of the study: What a later analysis showed was that several of the most significant clusters appeared linked to common viral pathogens. There were reportedly fewer N-insertions in an Asian-associated ancestry cluster than the approximately 670-donor mean, in a later analysis. The study had only CMV serostatus as immune exposure information.

CDR1 and CDR2 from the germline V gene are SGHTA and FQGNSA. This CDR3 comprises 15 residues. The V end was cut by 0 bases, the J end by 4 bases, with 12 bases between. The donors, nominally healthy at sampling, likely had unrecorded immune exposures. On this clone itself: Its antigen remains unknown.

PCR was performed using 60 Vbeta and 13 Jbeta primers. Here immunoSEQ multiplex PCR was the method, and the copy in TCRdb shows in-frame clones only, minus some. Here the sample spans fewer than 90,000 clones, roughly 73% being singletons. The TCR originated in a male donor in good health and CMV-seropositive. The gene calls are TRBV7-2 and TRBJ1-2, with D perhaps matching TRBD1 (5 bases). The sample consisted of PBMCs. The CDR3: CASSLARQGGYGYTF. CDR3 nucleotides: TGTGCCAGCAGCTTAGCCCGGCAGGGAGGCTATGGCTACACCTTC. The variable domain in full, with the rest retrieved from reference TRBV7-2 and TRBJ1-2, is GAGVSQSPSNKVTEKGKDVELRCDPISGHTALYWYRQSLGQGLEFLIYFQGNSAPDKSGLPSDRFSAERTGGSVSTLTIQRTQQEDSAVYLCASSLARQGGYGYTFGSGTRLTVV.